A selection of T cell receptor beta chains follows, all from one sample in a study of blood T cell repertoires in COVID-19. Profiled with immunoSEQ multiplex PCR; TCRdb holds only in-frame clones, not every one. The sample lists 200,000 or so clones, 70% to 85% seen once, with approximately 7.2% in the top ten. The sample comprised peripheral blood. These receptor sequences come from a human donor with acute or convalescent COVID-19. The donor label of this sample is uncertain. CDR3s include the opening cysteine and the closing phenylalanine or tryptophan. D genes are given only for firm matches. Rows give clone size only sometimes, using once, few, many, or a class for an expanded clone.

D: NA; size: NA; J: TRBJ1-6; V: TRBV11-2; CDR3: CASSHIRSPLHF; DNA: TGTGCCAGCAGCCATATCCGGTCACCCCTCCACTTT
D: TRBD2; size: NA; J: TRBJ2-1; V: TRBV5-8; CDR3: CASSLGLAGGNEQFF; DNA: TGTGCCAGCAGCTTGGGGCTAGCGGGAGGAAATGAGCAGTTCTTC
D: TRBD1; size: NA; J: TRBJ1-2; V: TRBV5-4; CDR3: CASSFATGGAYGYTF; DNA: TGTGCCAGCAGCTTTGCTACAGGGGGCGCCTATGGCTACACCTTC
D: NA; size: NA; J: TRBJ1-1; V: TRBV6-5; CDR3: CASRLGLPNTEAFF; DNA: TGTGCCAGCAGACTGGGACTTCCGAACACTGAAGCTTTCTTT
D: NA; size: NA; J: TRBJ2-1; V: TRBV11-2; CDR3: CASSPQTELPQFF; DNA: TGTGCCAGCAGCCCGCAAACGGAGCTTCCGCAGTTCTTC
D: TRBD2; size: many; J: TRBJ2-1; V: TRBV5-4; CDR3: CASSLGTSVFF; DNA: TGTGCCAGCAGCTTGGGGACTAGCGTGTTCTTC
D: TRBD1; size: NA; J: TRBJ1-5; V: TRBV6-1; CDR3: CASSDIQGFQPQHF; DNA: TGTGCCAGCAGTGATATACAGGGGTTCCAGCCCCAGCATTTT
D: NA; size: NA; J: TRBJ1-5; V: TRBV2; CDR3: CASSAPEGLGNQPQHF; DNA: TGTGCCAGCAGTGCCCCAGAGGGATTAGGGAATCAGCCCCAGCATTTT
D: NA; size: NA; J: TRBJ1-2; V: TRBV19; CDR3: CASSINRAYGYTF; DNA: TGTGCCAGTAGTATCAACAGGGCATATGGCTACACCTTC
D: NA; size: NA; J: TRBJ2-5; V: TRBV7-3; CDR3: CASSLIRGAETQYF; DNA: TGTGCCAGCAGCTTAATTCGGGGGGCCGAGACCCAGTACTTC
D: TRBD1; size: NA; J: TRBJ1-2; V: TRBV7-2; CDR3: CASSRGQIYGYTF; DNA: TGTGCCAGCAGCCGGGGACAGATCTATGGCTACACCTTC
D: NA; size: NA; J: TRBJ2-7; V: TRBV28; CDR3: CASTKGGAQSSYEQYF; DNA: TGTGCCAGCACCAAGGGGGGGGCCCAGAGCTCCTACGAGCAGTACTTC
D: NA; size: NA; J: TRBJ1-1; V: TRBV18; CDR3: CASSPVENTEAFF; DNA: TGTGCCAGCTCACCGGTAGAGAACACTGAAGCTTTCTTT
D: TRBD2; size: NA; J: TRBJ2-1; V: TRBV6-2/TRBV6-3; CDR3: CASSYLGTSGTGRSSYNEQFF; DNA: TGTGCCAGCAGTTATCTTGGGACTAGCGGGACCGGGCGGAGCTCCTACAATGAGCAGTTCTTC
D: TRBD1; size: NA; J: TRBJ1-1; V: TRBV4-2; CDR3: CASSPQGAMNTEAFF; DNA: TGTGCCAGCAGCCCACAGGGGGCTATGAACACTGAAGCTTTCTTT
D: NA; size: NA; J: TRBJ2-1; V: TRBV5-1; CDR3: CASSIQGYEQFF; DNA: TGCGCCAGCAGCATACAGGGCTATGAGCAGTTCTTC
D: NA; size: NA; J: TRBJ1-1; V: TRBV29-1; CDR3: CSVEEEAPGTEAFF; DNA: TGCAGCGTTGAAGAAGAGGCCCCGGGAACTGAAGCTTTCTTT
D: NA; size: NA; J: TRBJ2-3; V: TRBV28; CDR3: CASSQSGSTDTQYF; DNA: TGTGCCAGCAGTCAGAGCGGGAGCACAGATACGCAGTATTTT
D: TRBD1; size: NA; J: TRBJ1-5; V: TRBV30; CDR3: CAWAGQDNQPQHF; DNA: TGTGCCTGGGCAGGACAGGACAATCAGCCCCAGCATTTT
D: TRBD1; size: NA; J: TRBJ2-7; V: TRBV10-3; CDR3: CAISSGQGAREQYF; DNA: TGTGCCATCAGTTCCGGACAGGGGGCAAGGGAGCAGTACTTC
D: NA; size: NA; J: TRBJ2-1; V: TRBV11-3; CDR3: CASSKGTLTGNEQFF; DNA: TGTGCCAGCAGCAAGGGGACTCTTACGGGGAATGAGCAGTTCTTC
D: NA; size: once; J: TRBJ2-5; V: TRBV6-4; CDR3: CASSRQDGETQYF; DNA: TGTGCCAGCAGCCGACAGGACGGCGAGACCCAGTACTTC
D: NA; size: NA; J: TRBJ2-7; V: TRBV5-1; CDR3: CASSSGTGLEQYF; DNA: TGCGCCAGCAGTTCCGGGACTGGTCTTGAGCAGTACTTC
D: NA; size: NA; J: TRBJ1-4; V: TRBV11-2; CDR3: CASSPTGGGEKLFF; DNA: TGTGCCAGCAGCCCCACGGGGGGGGGTGAAAAACTGTTTTTT
D: NA; size: NA; J: TRBJ2-2; V: TRBV5-1; CDR3: CASSLRQGGPGELFF; DNA: TGCGCCAGCAGCCTCCGACAGGGAGGTCCCGGGGAGCTGTTTTTT
D: TRBD1; size: NA; J: TRBJ2-7; V: TRBV11-2; CDR3: CASSLRGDRAYEQYF; DNA: TGTGCCAGCAGCTTACGAGGCGACAGGGCCTACGAGCAGTACTTC
D: NA; size: NA; J: TRBJ1-1; V: TRBV5-5; CDR3: CASSRGPGSTEAFF; DNA: TGTGCCAGCAGCCGCGGACCCGGGAGCACTGAAGCTTTCTTT
D: NA; size: NA; J: TRBJ1-5; V: TRBV28; CDR3: CASSLSIQPQHF; DNA: TGTGCCAGCAGTCTAAGCATTCAGCCCCAGCATTTT
D: TRBD1; size: NA; J: TRBJ1-5; V: TRBV5-1; CDR3: CASSLTGGWNQPQHF; DNA: TGCGCCAGCAGCTTAACAGGGGGCTGGAATCAGCCCCAGCATTTT
D: NA; size: NA; J: TRBJ1-3; V: TRBV15; CDR3: CATSSRSSGNTIYF; DNA: TGTGCCACCAGCTCCAGAAGCTCTGGAAACACCATATATTTT
D: NA; size: NA; J: TRBJ1-1; V: TRBV15; CDR3: CATSRGGVTEAFF; DNA: TGTGCCACCAGCAGAGGGGGGGTCACTGAAGCTTTCTTT
D: NA; size: NA; J: TRBJ2-1; V: TRBV24-1; CDR3: CATSESGRSYNEQFF; DNA: TGTGCCACCAGTGAGTCAGGTCGCTCCTACAATGAGCAGTTCTTC
D: NA; size: few; J: TRBJ1-6; V: TRBV28; CDR3: CASNPPSENSPLHF; DNA: TGTGCCAGCAACCCACCTTCGGAGAATTCACCCCTCCACTTT
D: NA; size: NA; J: TRBJ1-1; V: TRBV2; CDR3: CASSTQGDTEAFF; DNA: TGTGCCAGCAGTACACAGGGTGACACTGAAGCTTTCTTT
D: NA; size: NA; J: TRBJ2-1; V: TRBV11-2; CDR3: CASSSLAAYNEQFF; DNA: TGTGCCAGCAGCTCGCTAGCAGCCTACAATGAGCAGTTCTTC
D: NA; size: once; J: TRBJ2-7; V: TRBV6-4; CDR3: CASSDQGLHSYEQYF; DNA: TGTGCCAGCAGTGACCAGGGACTCCACTCCTACGAGCAGTACTTC
D: NA; size: NA; J: TRBJ1-1; V: TRBV5-1; CDR3: CASSLAGANTEAFF; DNA: TGCGCCAGCAGCTTGGCAGGGGCGAACACTGAAGCTTTCTTT